This T cell receptor (beta chain) stems from a study of T-cell memory formation after mild COVID-19. The study's findings and limits: Pre-infection memory showed some responding clones, and this suggested that cross-reactive memory joined.

With respect to this clonotype: The target antigen is unknown.

Each CDR3 protein gets one entry after TCRdb re-called the 5' RACE reads with MiXCR. Found here are around 470,000 distinct CDR3 sequences, around 18% of them singletons; the top ten hold roughly 8%. V lost 8 bases and J 0 bases, leaving 13 bases between the germline ends. The CDR3 is 14 residues long. CDR1 is MNHEY and CDR2 is SMNVEV in the germline V gene (reference sequence). The V and J genes are TRBV27 and TRBJ1-1; maybe TRBD1 (5 bases). The specimen sequenced was PBMCs or a T cell subset sorted from them (not recorded which). The TCR sequence derives from an adult woman who had mild COVID-19 (a few samples of this study predate the infection). Cell type and time point are not known. In nucleotides, the CDR3 is TGTGCCAGCCGGGGGGGATCTATGAACACTGAAGCTTTCTTT. This gives the protein CASRGGSMNTEAFF.